Below, 30 T cell receptor beta chains from the same sample are listed, as sequenced in a study of T cells in Graves' hyperthyroidism and ophthalmopathy. Amplified regions were TCR beta CDR3 sequences from RNA transcripts. With the HTBI primer set, the TCR CDR3 went through a first round of RT-PCR. Using its own MiXCR run on the multiplex PCR reads, TCRdb lists one record per CDR3 protein. The data hold 500,000 or so distinct CDR3 sequences, with about a sixth observed a single time. Sequences were obtained from blood. These receptors originate from a woman aged 18-29 years with Graves' ophthalmopathy.

This clonotype has ten or more counts. The rearrangement joins TRBV7-9 to TRBJ2-3; a weak D match, TRBD2 (5 bases). The V gene lost 2 bases and the J gene lost 1 base, with 7 bases spanning the gap. The CDR3 is 14 amino acids. Germline V CDR1 and CDR2: SEHNR, FQNEAQ (reference sequence). For the CDR3, the DNA is TGTGCCAGCAGCTTAACACTAGGCACAGATACGCAGTATTTT. Amino acids: CASSLTLGTDTQYF.

To note about this clonotype: Just one base apart from a much larger clone, this may be a read error. Here the CDR3 reads CASSVGTSMYNEQYF. CDR3 sequence (DNA): TGTGCCAGCAGTGTCGGGACTAGTATGTACAATGAGCAGTACTTC. This chain joins TRBV6-1 and TRBJ2-1, with TRBD2 matching 8 bases. The DNA end is more similar to TRBJ2-7, so the J call may be wrong. The V gene's germline CDR1 is MNHNS and CDR2 SASEGT. The CDR3 extends over 15 amino acids.

This clonotype was seen ten or more times. This sequence joins TRBV12-3 or TRBV12-4 and TRBJ2-1, with D tentatively TRBD1 (6 bases). V was trimmed by 6 bases and J by 9 bases, leaving 15 bases between them. CDR3 length: 13 residues. The CDR3 loop reads CASSLLGAVEQFF. The CDR3 DNA is TGTGCCAGCAGCCTACTGGGGGCTGTTGAGCAGTTCTTC.

This clonotype was found a few times. Given a much more abundant clone one base away, this may be a read error. This chain joins TRBV7-9 and TRBJ1-5, with D possibly matching TRBD1 (5 bases). Germline V gene lookup returns CDR1 SEHNR and CDR2 FQNEAQ (reference sequence). This CDR3 contains 13 residues. The ends were cut back, 5 bases at V and 6 bases at J, with 11 bases in the middle. CDR3: CASSQEGSQPQHF. CDR3 bases: TGTGCCAGCAGCCAAGAGGGGTCTCAGCCCCAGCATTTT.

This clonotype appeared many times. The chain carries TRBV12-3 or TRBV12-4 and TRBJ2-1; 14 nucleotides agree with TRBD2. Trimming removed 3 bases from V and 2 bases from J; junction bases left unmatched: 15. This CDR3 is built from 21 residues. The CDR3 is CASSFGRTGLAGVRTYNEQFF. Written as DNA, the CDR3 is TGTGCCAGCAGTTTTGGCCGAACGGGACTAGCGGGAGTGCGCACCTACAATGAGCAGTTCTTC.

This clonotype was counted between two and nine times. CDR3 bases: TGTGCCAGCAGCCACCCCCATATCCTCGCGGGCGAGCAGTACTTC. This codes for CASSHPHILAGEQYF. The chain couples TRBV11-2 to TRBJ2-7, with D perhaps TRBD2 (5 bases). The CDR3 has 15 amino acids. Germline V gene lookup returns CDR1 SGHAT and CDR2 FQNNGV. The germline V and J ends were trimmed by 5 bases and 6 bases, with 20 bases remaining between them.

The chain employs TRBV9 and TRBJ2-5; D not resolved. There are 14 residues in the CDR3. V was pared by 0 bases and J by 2 bases, with 8 bases between. Germline values: CDR1 SGDLS, CDR2 YYNGEE. The CDR3 region is CASSVGPAQETQYF. CDR3 bases: TGTGCCAGCAGCGTAGGACCTGCACAAGAGACCCAGTACTTC.

This clonotype was recorded many times. The J gene is TRBJ1-5, the V gene TRBV28; no clear D. Germline V gene lookup returns CDR1 MDHEN and CDR2 SYDVKM. This CDR3 has 16 residues. V lost 4 bases, J lost 1 base, and 14 bases lay in between. The CDR3 DNA reads TGTGCCAGCAGTTGGGCACATACAGCGAGCAATCAGCCCCAGCATTTT. Its protein product is CASSWAHTASNQPQHF.

This chain connects TRBV4-1 to TRBJ1-5; TRBD1 matches at 9 bases. V gave up 4 bases and J gave up 7 bases; unmatched junction bases: 5. This CDR3 region has 14 residues. CDR1 and CDR2 from the germline V gene are MGHRA and YSYEKL. CDR3 sequence (DNA): TGCGCCAGCAGCCCGGACAGGGGTACGCAGCCCCAGCATTTT. This sequence encodes CASSPDRGTQPQHF.

This chain joins TRBV6-2 or TRBV6-3 and TRBJ1-1; 7 bases align to TRBD1. V dropped 5 bases and J dropped 2; count of bases not matched to a gene: 11. Germline values: CDR1 MNHEY, CDR2 SVGEGT. This CDR3 is built from 16 residues. The CDR3 protein is CASSTRRRGRNTEAFF. CDR3 nucleotides: TGTGCCAGCAGTACCCGGCGCAGGGGGAGAAACACTGAAGCTTTCTTT.

This clonotype occurred many times. This chain links TRBV2 with TRBJ2-6; D is possibly TRBD1 (6 bases). Per the germline V gene, CDR1 is SNHLY and CDR2 is FYNNEI. The CDR3 runs to 14 residues. V was cut by 6 bases and J by 1 base, with 7 bases left in between. CDR3: CASRGASGANVLTF. CDR3 coding DNA: TGTGCCAGCAGGGGGGCATCTGGGGCCAACGTCCTGACTTTC.

The chain has TRBV7-8 and TRBJ1-4; a weak D match, TRBD1 (6 bases). V lost 4 bases, J lost 7 bases, and 22 bases lay in between. The germline V gene encodes CDR1 SGHVS and CDR2 FQNEAQ. The CDR3 loop spans 17 amino acids. The CDR3 nucleotides read TGTGCCAGCAGCTCAAACAGGGTTTTGTTACGGGGTGAAAAACTGTTTTTT. Translation gives CASSSNRVLLRGEKLFF. Drawing the rest from reference TRBV7-8 and TRBJ1-4, the complete variable domain is GAGVSQSPRYKVAKRGQDVALRCDPISGHVSLFWYQQALGQGPEFLTYFQNEAQLDKSGLPSDRFFAERPEGSVSTLKIQRTQQEDSAVYLCASSSNRVLLRGEKLFFGSGTQLSVL.

This clonotype was counted many times. This chain links TRBV13 with TRBJ2-5; 7 positions agree with TRBD1. The CDR3 totals 14 residues. V was clipped by 5 bases and J by 1 base; unmatched bases: 4. Germline CDR1 and CDR2: PRHDT and FYEKMQ (reference sequence). The CDR3 sequence is CASSPGQSQETQYF. CDR3 coding DNA: TGTGCCAGCAGCCCGGGACAGAGCCAAGAGACCCAGTACTTC.

This clonotype was seen repeatedly, ten times or more. The rearrangement links TRBV28 to TRBJ1-1, with D possibly being TRBD1 (5 bases). This CDR3 region has 15 residues. Per the germline V gene, CDR1 is MDHEN and CDR2 is SYDVKM. Trimming stripped 7 bases from V and 4 bases from J, with 19 bases between. This CDR3 reads CASTLGGAGSTEAFF. The CDR3 DNA reads as TGTGCCAGCACCCTAGGAGGGGCTGGGTCCACTGAAGCTTTCTTT.

This clonotype was detected ten times or more. The rearrangement uses TRBV18 and TRBJ2-3, with TRBD1 matching 9 bases. Unmatched junction bases numbered 4, after V lost 3 bases and J lost 0 bases. Looked up from germline, CDR1 is KGHSH and CDR2 is LQKENI. The CDR3 runs 16 residues. CDR3 loop: CASSPRTGVSTDTQYF. In nucleotides, the CDR3 is TGTGCCAGCTCACCCCGGACAGGGGTTAGCACAGATACGCAGTATTTT.

In this sample, this clonotype turned up many times. This rearrangement joins TRBV3-1 to TRBJ2-1; tentatively, D is TRBD2 (5 bases). Germline CDR1 reads LGHDT; CDR2 reads YNNKEL (reference sequence). CDR3 size: 14 residues. V lost 0 bases and J 7 bases, leaving 10 bases between the germline ends. The CDR3 is CASSQEGGSNEQFF. CDR3 sequence (DNA): TGTGCCAGCAGCCAAGAAGGTGGGAGTAATGAGCAGTTCTTC.

A note on this clonotype: Relative to the germline gene, one junction end is altered; a read error may explain this. J is TRBJ2-1 and V is TRBV20-1; 9 positions agree with TRBD2. The germline V gene has CDR1 DFQATT and CDR2 SNEGSKA (reference sequence). This CDR3 comprises 16 residues. CDR3 residues: CSAGEGAGGPYNGQFF. The DNA for the CDR3 is TGCAGTGCCGGTGAGGGTGCGGGAGGGCCCTACAATGGGCAGTTCTTC.

This clonotype has only a few counts. The CDR3 DNA sequence: TGTGCCAGCCGGGGGGCAGGGTTCAATGAGCAGTTCTTC. Its translation is CASRGAGFNEQFF. The chain employs TRBV27 and TRBJ2-1; tentatively, D is TRBD2 (7 bases). There are 13 residues in the CDR3. The germline V gene has CDR1 MNHEY and CDR2 SMNVEV (reference sequence). V lost 8 bases, J lost 6 bases, and 14 bases lay in between.

This chain joins TRBV11-2 and TRBJ1-2; 7 bases agree with TRBD1. The CDR3 runs to 14 residues. In germline, CDR1 is SGHAT, CDR2 FQNNGV. After removal of 4 bases from V and 4 bases from J, the junction contained 6 bases not matched to a gene. Here the CDR3 DNA reads TGTGCCAGCAGCTCGCTGGCAGGGGGCTATGGCTACACCTTC. This translates into CASSSLAGGYGYTF.

This clonotype was found many times. The chain recombines TRBV27 with TRBJ2-5, with no clear D. Trimming removed 3 bases at V and 2 bases at J, with 7 bases between. The length of the CDR3 is 13 residues. Germline V gene sequence: CDR1 MNHEY, CDR2 SMNVEV (reference sequence). CDR3 DNA: TGTGCCAGCAGTTTTTTCTCGCAAGAGACCCAGTACTTC. Translating it yields CASSFFSQETQYF.

There are many counts of this clonotype. The chain has TRBV7-2 and TRBJ1-5; perhaps TRBD1 as D (6 bases). Between the trimmed V and J ends, which lost 0 bases and 0 bases, there was a span of 12 bases. This CDR3 spans 17 amino acids. CDR1 is SGHTA and CDR2 is FQGNSA in the germline V gene. CDR3 sequence (DNA): TGTGCCAGCAGCTTAGCGTCTGGGGGCCGTAGCAATCAGCCCCAGCATTTT. This sequence encodes CASSLASGGRSNQPQHF. Full variable domain (missing parts from reference TRBV7-2 and TRBJ1-5): GAGVSQSPSNKVTEKGKDVELRCDPISGHTALYWYRQSLGQGLEFLIYFQGNSAPDKSGLPSDRFSAERTGGSVSTLTIQRTQQEDSAVYLCASSLASGGRSNQPQHFGDGTRLSIL.

Many counts were recorded for this clonotype. The chain uses TRBV3-1 and TRBJ2-1; D not certain. Germline CDR1 and CDR2: LGHDT and YNNKEL (reference sequence). V was trimmed by 0 bases and J by 9 bases, leaving 6 bases between them. CDR3 length equals 12 residues. The CDR3 DNA is TGTGCCAGCAGCCAAGATAGCCGTGAGCAGTTCTTC. It translates to CASSQDSREQFF.

The CDR3 region has the DNA TGTGCCAGTAGCTGGGGAGCAGGGGTCGCGATATACAATGAGCAGTTCTTC. Amino acids: CASSWGAGVAIYNEQFF. The V gene is TRBV19, the J gene TRBJ2-1, with D perhaps matching TRBD1 (6 bases). Germline V gene data show CDR1 as LNHDA and CDR2 as SQIVND (reference sequence). This CDR3 has 17 residues. Deletions cut 6 bases from V and 4 bases from J, with 22 bases between.

The chain has TRBV6-9 and TRBJ1-4; a possible D gene is TRBD1 (6 bases). Germline V lookup: CDR1 MNHGY, CDR2 SVAAGI. This CDR3 region has 14 residues. Trimming pared 3 bases from V and 5 bases from J, leaving 10 bases between. The CDR3 DNA reads as TGTGCCAGCAGTTACTATACAGGGAATGAAAAACTGTTTTTT. Translating gives CASSYYTGNEKLFF.

This clonotype was observed many times. V is TRBV12-3 or TRBV12-4 and J is TRBJ2-7, with 10 bases matching TRBD1. V was clipped by 5 bases and J by 6 bases; unmatched bases: 7. The CDR3 loop spans 14 amino acids. The CDR3 nucleotides are TGTGCCAGCAGTGCGGGGGACAGGGGTTCCGAGCAGTACTTC. Encoded protein: CASSAGDRGSEQYF.

CDR3 sequence reads: CASSQKAGGTGELFF. The CDR3 DNA reads TGCGCCAGCAGCCAAAAAGCGGGAGGGACCGGGGAGCTGTTTTTT. V and J are TRBV4-1 and TRBJ2-2, with 10 bases fitting TRBD2. CDR3 length: 15 residues. Trimming cost V 2 bases and J 5 bases; bases outside gene matches: 2. Germline V gives CDR1 MGHRA, CDR2 YSYEKL.

This clonotype appeared a few times. The genes are TRBV28 and TRBJ2-3, with a possible D match to TRBD1 (8 bases). Germline V gene data show CDR1 as MDHEN and CDR2 as SYDVKM. Trimming shortened V by 10 bases and J by 4 bases, and 18 bases separated the two germline ends. CDR3 length: 14 amino acids. The CDR3 protein is CATGGGRGPDTQYF. DNA for the CDR3: TGTGCCACAGGGGGCGGGAGAGGGCCAGATACGCAGTATTTT.

This clonotype was detected ten times or more. The chain joins TRBV3-1 to TRBJ1-1; D uncertain. V lost 0 bases to trimming and J lost 4 bases, with 9 bases between them. The CDR3 length is 14 residues. Germline V gene data show CDR1 as LGHDT and CDR2 as YNNKEL (reference sequence). In DNA form, the CDR3 reads TGTGCCAGCAGCCAAGATCGGGGAAGCACTGAAGCTTTCTTT. Residues: CASSQDRGSTEAFF.

Comment on this clonotype: A much bigger clone sits one base away, suggesting this may be a read error. In DNA form, the CDR3 reads TGCAGTGCTGGTAGACAGCTCTACAATGAGCAGCTCTTC. Protein sequence: CSAGRQLYNEQLF. The rearrangement uses TRBV20-1 and TRBJ2-1, with a possible D match to TRBD1 (5 bases). The germline V gene encodes CDR1 DFQATT and CDR2 SNEGSKA (reference sequence). The CDR3 is 13 amino acids.

This chain uses TRBV7-3 with TRBJ1-2; D possibly corresponds to TRBD1 (6 bases). This CDR3 spans 14 amino acids. Germline CDR1 reads SGHTA; CDR2 reads FQGTGA. V was cut by 2 bases and J by 8 bases, with 15 bases left in between. The CDR3 nucleotides read TGTGCCAGCAGCTTATATCCAGGGGCGCGGGGCTACACCTTC. It specifies CASSLYPGARGYTF.